This passage covers 2 T cell receptor beta chains from one sample sequenced in a study of human thymus T cells. The repertoire was sequenced with immunoSEQ multiplex PCR; TCRdb's copy has only in-frame clones and lacks some. The sample yields under 150,000 clones, around 95% seen once. During corrective heart surgery, resections were taken, and the thymus tissue came from them. The specimen was thymus tissue. These receptor sequences come from a boy under two years old with a congenital heart defect but otherwise immunologically healthy.

In nucleotides, the CDR3 is TGTGCCAGCGCTCCGGCCGGGGAAAAGGTGAACACTGAAGCTTTCTTT. This translates into CASAPAGEKVNTEAFF. V gene TRBV7-9 combines with J gene TRBJ1-1; no definite D call. V shed 8 bases and J shed 0 bases, with 19 bases lying between them. CDR3 length: 16 amino acids. CDR1 SEHNR and CDR2 FQNEAQ come from the germline V gene (reference sequence).

This chain links TRBV9 with TRBJ1-5; no reliable D call. Trimming stripped 2 bases from V and 9 bases from J, with 9 bases between. Germline loops: CDR1 SGDLS, CDR2 YYNGEE. The CDR3 has 12 amino acids. The DNA for the CDR3 is TGTGCCAGCAGCGTCCGTTATATGCCCCAGCATTTT. It is translated as CASSVRYMPQHF.